Presented here are 3 T cell receptor beta chains from one specimen sequenced in a study of shared clonotypes between healthy human individuals. Naive CD8 cells lacked CD45RO, underwent positive selection for CCR7 and left out terminally differentiated effector memory CD45RA+ cells. The assay was immunoSEQ multiplex PCR, and TCRdb's table has in-frame clones only and misses some. The sample contains 2 million or so clones, approximately 94% of which appear only once. Sequencing was done on a sample of naive CD8+ T cells sorted from blood. Receptors were obtained from a man younger than 35 in good health.

This chain uses TRBV7-8 with TRBJ2-1; D is perhaps TRBD2 (6 bases). Germline V lookup: CDR1 SGHVS, CDR2 FQNEAQ. V was pared by 0 bases and J by 6 bases, with 15 bases between. The CDR3 consists of 16 residues. CDR3 in amino acids: CASSLALLASPNEQFF. In nucleotides, the CDR3 is TGTGCCAGCAGCTTAGCCCTACTAGCCTCCCCCAATGAGCAGTTCTTC.

This clone has only a few counts. V and J are TRBV21-1 and TRBJ1-1. TRBV21-1 is classified as a pseudogene. This CDR3 is 12 amino acids long. The DNA of the CDR3 is TGTGCCAGCCGGGGCACGAACACTGAAGCTTTCTTT. Translating gives CASRGTNTEAFF.

This clone was detected only once. This sequence joins TRBV10-3 and TRBJ2-3; 7 bases agree with TRBD1. This CDR3 is built from 14 residues. Germline assignment: CDR1 ENHRY and CDR2 SYGVKD. V lost 7 bases, J lost 3 bases, and 7 bases stayed unmatched. Here the CDR3 reads CAITQGERTDTQYF. CDR3 nucleotide sequence: TGTGCCATCACTCAGGGGGAGAGAACAGATACGCAGTATTTT.